This passage covers 5 T cell receptor beta chains from one sample sequenced in a study of graft-versus-host responses after intestinal transplantation. Assay used: immunoSEQ multiplex PCR; TCRdb lists only in-frame clones, some missing. Of about 120,000 clones listed, 85% to 95% are singletons. These receptors lack a known antigen. The material was unstimulated CD8+ T cells sorted from spleen or lymph node cells, obtained before transplant. Every receptor here comes from a human donor who was the organ donor for an intestinal transplant.

The CDR3 here is CSASRRTGYTF. Here the CDR3 DNA reads TGCAGTGCTAGTCGCCGGACTGGCTACACCTTC. The V and J genes are TRBV20-1 and TRBJ1-2; no reliable D call. Trimming pared 3 bases from V and 7 bases from J, leaving 9 bases between. Germline CDR1 is DFQATT and CDR2 is SNEGSKA (reference sequence). CDR3 size: 11 residues.

This chain links TRBV6-5 with TRBJ1-1; D ambiguous. This CDR3 is 11 amino acids long. Trimming pared 6 bases from V and 3 bases from J, leaving 5 bases between. CDR1 is MNHEY, CDR2 SVGAGI, per germline. The CDR3 nucleotides read TGTGCCAGCAGAATGGACACTGAAGCTTTCTTT. Its protein product is CASRMDTEAFF.

The V gene is TRBV7-9, the J gene TRBJ2-2; D might be TRBD1 (6 bases). The V end lost 11 bases, the J end lost 3 bases, and 22 bases lay between the germline ends. CDR1 and CDR2 (germline): SEHNR, FQNEAQ (reference sequence). This CDR3 spans 16 amino acids. Here the CDR3 DNA reads TGTGCCGTCCACTATCCAGGGGCCGTCCACACCGGGGAGCTGTTTTTT. It specifies CAVHYPGAVHTGELFF.

The genes are TRBV13 and TRBJ2-7; no definite D call. Trimming took off 5 bases at V and 5 bases at J, with 16 bases between the two ends. This CDR3 region has 14 residues. Germline CDR1 and CDR2: PRHDT and FYEKMQ (reference sequence). The CDR3 sequence is CASSETVSVNEQYF. DNA of the CDR3: TGTGCCAGCAGCGAGACCGTGTCAGTCAACGAGCAGTACTTC.

The V call is TRBV9, the J call TRBJ2-3, with 8 bases lining up with TRBD2. With 2 bases clipped from V and 2 bases from J, the junction kept 7 bases outside the gene matches. Germline-derived CDR1 and CDR2 are SGDLS and YYNGEE. This CDR3 has 16 residues. The CDR3 sequence is CASSVAGTSITDTQYF. For the CDR3, the DNA is TGTGCCAGCAGCGTGGCCGGGACTAGTATCACAGATACGCAGTATTTT.